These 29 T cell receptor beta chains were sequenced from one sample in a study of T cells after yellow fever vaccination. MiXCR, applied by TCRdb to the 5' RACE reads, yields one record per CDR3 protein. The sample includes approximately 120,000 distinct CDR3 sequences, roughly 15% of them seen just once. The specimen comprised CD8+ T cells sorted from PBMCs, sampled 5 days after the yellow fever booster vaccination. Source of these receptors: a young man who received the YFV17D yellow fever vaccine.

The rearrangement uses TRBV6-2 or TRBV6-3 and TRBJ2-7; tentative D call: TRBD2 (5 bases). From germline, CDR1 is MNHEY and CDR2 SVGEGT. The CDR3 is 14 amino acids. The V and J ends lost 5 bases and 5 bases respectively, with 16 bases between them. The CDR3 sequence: CASSLAVRFDEQYF. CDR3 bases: TGTGCCAGCAGTCTAGCTGTCCGGTTCGACGAGCAGTACTTC.

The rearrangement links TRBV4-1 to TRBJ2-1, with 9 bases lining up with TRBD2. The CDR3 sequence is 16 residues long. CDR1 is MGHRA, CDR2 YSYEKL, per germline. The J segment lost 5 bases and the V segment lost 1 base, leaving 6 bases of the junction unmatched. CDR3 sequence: CASSQGLAGYNNEQFF. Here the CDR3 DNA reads TGCGCCAGCAGCCAAGGCCTAGCGGGGTACAACAATGAGCAGTTCTTC.

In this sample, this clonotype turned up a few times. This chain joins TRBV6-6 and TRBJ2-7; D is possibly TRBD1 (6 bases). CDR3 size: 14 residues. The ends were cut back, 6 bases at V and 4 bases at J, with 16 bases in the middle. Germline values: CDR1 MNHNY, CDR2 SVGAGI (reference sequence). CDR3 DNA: TGTGCCAGCAGCCTTCTTGGGGGCCAGTACGAGCAGTACTTC. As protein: CASSLLGGQYEQYF.

The CDR3 is CASSFGWATNEKLFF. CDR3 nucleotide sequence: TGTGCCAGCAGCTTCGGATGGGCAACTAATGAAAAACTGTTTTTT. V usage is TRBV7-9 and J usage is TRBJ1-4; D not certain. Trimming shortened V by 3 bases and J by 0 bases, and 8 bases separated the two germline ends. Germline V CDR1 and CDR2: SEHNR, FQNEAQ (reference sequence). The length of the CDR3 is 15 residues. Together with reference TRBV7-9 and TRBJ1-4, the CDR3 gives the full variable domain: DTGVSQNPRHKITKRGQNVTFRCDPISEHNRLYWYRQTLGQGPEFLTYFQNEAQLEKSRLLSDRFSAERPKGSFSTLEIQRTEQGDSAMYLCASSFGWATNEKLFFGSGTQLSVL.

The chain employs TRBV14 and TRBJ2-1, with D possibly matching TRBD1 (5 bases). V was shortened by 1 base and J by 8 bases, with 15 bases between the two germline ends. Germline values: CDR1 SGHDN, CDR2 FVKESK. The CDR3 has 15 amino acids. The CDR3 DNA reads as TGTGCCAGCAGCCAAGGGACAATGGTGATGGATGAGCAGTTCTTC. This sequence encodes CASSQGTMVMDEQFF.

The CDR3 reads CASSGARVTGELFF. The CDR3 nucleotides read TGTGCCAGCAGTGGAGCCAGGGTCACCGGGGAGCTGTTTTTT. The rearrangement joins TRBV27 to TRBJ2-2; D is possibly TRBD1 (5 bases). Germline lookup yields CDR1 MNHEY and CDR2 SMNVEV (reference sequence). V dropped 5 bases and J dropped 4 bases, with 11 bases sitting between them. The CDR3 consists of 14 residues.

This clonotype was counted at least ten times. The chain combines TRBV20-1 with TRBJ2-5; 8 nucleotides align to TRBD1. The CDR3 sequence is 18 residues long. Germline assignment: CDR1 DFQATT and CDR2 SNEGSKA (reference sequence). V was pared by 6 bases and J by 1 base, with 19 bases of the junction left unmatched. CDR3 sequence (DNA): TGCAGTGCCTTAGAGGACAGGGTGTCGATTTTCTCCCAAGAGACCCAGTACTTC. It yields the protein CSALEDRVSIFSQETQYF.

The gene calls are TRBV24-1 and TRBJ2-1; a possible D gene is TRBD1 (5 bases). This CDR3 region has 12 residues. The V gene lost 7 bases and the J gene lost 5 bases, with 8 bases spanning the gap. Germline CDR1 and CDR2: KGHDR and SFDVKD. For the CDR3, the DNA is TGTGCCACCAGCGACAGTAACAATGAGCAGTTCTTC. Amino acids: CATSDSNNEQFF.

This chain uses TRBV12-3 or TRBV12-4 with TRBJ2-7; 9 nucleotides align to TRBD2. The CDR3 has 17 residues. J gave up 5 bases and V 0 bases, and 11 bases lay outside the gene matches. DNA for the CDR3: TGTGCCAGCAGTTTAGCAGCGCCCGGGACTAGCAACCACGAGCAGTACTTC. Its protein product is CASSLAAPGTSNHEQYF.

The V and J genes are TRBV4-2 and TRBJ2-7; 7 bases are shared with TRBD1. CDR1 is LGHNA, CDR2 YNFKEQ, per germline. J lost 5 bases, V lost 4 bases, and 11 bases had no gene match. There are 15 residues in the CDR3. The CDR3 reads CASSPYQGVSDEQYF. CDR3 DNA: TGTGCCAGCAGCCCGTATCAGGGGGTCTCTGACGAGCAGTACTTC.

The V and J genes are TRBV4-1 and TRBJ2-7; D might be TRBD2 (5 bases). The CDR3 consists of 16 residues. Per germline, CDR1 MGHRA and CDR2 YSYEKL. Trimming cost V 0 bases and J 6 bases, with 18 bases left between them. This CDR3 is CASSQDRMAGYGEQYF. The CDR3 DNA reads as TGCGCCAGCAGCCAAGATCGGATGGCGGGTTATGGCGAGCAGTACTTC.

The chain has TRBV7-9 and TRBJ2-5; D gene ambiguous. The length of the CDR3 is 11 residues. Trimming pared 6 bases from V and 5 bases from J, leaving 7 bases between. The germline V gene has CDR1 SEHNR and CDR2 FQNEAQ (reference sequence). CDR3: CASRLMETQYF. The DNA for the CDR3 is TGTGCCAGCAGATTGATGGAGACCCAGTACTTC.

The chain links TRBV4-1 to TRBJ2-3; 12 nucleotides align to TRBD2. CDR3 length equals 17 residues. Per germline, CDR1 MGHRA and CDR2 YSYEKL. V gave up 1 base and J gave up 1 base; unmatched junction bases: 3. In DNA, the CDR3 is TGCGCCAGCAGCCAAGTCGGACTAGCGGGGCGCACAGATACGCAGTATTTT. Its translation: CASSQVGLAGRTDTQYF.

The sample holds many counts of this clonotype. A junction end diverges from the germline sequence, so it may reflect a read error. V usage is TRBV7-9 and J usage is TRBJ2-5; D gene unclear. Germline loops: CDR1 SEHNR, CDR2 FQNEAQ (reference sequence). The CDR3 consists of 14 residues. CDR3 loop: CASTSSEDQETQYF. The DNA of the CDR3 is TGTGCCAGTACGTCGTCGGAAGACCAGGAGACCCAGTACTTC.

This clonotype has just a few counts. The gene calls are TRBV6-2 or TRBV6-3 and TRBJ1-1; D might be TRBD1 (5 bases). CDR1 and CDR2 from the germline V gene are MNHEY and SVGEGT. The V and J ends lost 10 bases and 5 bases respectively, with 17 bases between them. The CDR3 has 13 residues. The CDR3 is CATSISWGTEAFF. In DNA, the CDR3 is TGTGCCACGTCCATTTCCTGGGGGACTGAAGCTTTCTTT.

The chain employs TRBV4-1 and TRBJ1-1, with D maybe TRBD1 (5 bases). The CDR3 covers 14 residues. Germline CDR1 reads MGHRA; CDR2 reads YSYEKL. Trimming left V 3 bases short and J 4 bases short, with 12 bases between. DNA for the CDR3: TGCGCCAGCAGCCATTTGAACAGGTTCACTGAAGCTTTCTTT. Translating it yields CASSHLNRFTEAFF.

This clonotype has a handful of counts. CDR3 in DNA: TGCAGCGTTGGAGGTACTAGCGGTTTTAGCTCCTACAATGAGCAGTTCTTC. Translation gives CSVGGTSGFSSYNEQFF. The chain couples TRBV29-1 to TRBJ2-1, with 8 bases fitting TRBD2. This CDR3 comprises 17 residues. CDR1 and CDR2 from the germline V gene are SQVTM and ANQGSEA. V was pared by 4 bases and J by 0 bases, with 11 bases of the junction left unmatched.

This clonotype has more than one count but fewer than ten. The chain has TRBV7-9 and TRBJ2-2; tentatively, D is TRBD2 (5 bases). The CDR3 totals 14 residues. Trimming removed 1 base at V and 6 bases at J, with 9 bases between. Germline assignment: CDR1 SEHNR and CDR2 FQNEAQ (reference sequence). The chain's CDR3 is CASSLVLGAGELFF. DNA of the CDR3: TGTGCCAGCAGCTTAGTTCTGGGAGCCGGGGAGCTGTTTTTT. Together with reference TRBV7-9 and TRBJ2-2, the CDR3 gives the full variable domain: DTGVSQNPRHKITKRGQNVTFRCDPISEHNRLYWYRQTLGQGPEFLTYFQNEAQLEKSRLLSDRFSAERPKGSFSTLEIQRTEQGDSAMYLCASSLVLGAGELFFGEGSRLTVL.

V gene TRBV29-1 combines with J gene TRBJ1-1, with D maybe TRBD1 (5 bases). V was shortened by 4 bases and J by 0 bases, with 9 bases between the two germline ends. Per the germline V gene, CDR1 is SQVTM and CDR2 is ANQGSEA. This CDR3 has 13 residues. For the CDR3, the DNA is TGCAGCGTTGTTGGGACGGTGAACACTGAAGCTTTCTTT. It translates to CSVVGTVNTEAFF.

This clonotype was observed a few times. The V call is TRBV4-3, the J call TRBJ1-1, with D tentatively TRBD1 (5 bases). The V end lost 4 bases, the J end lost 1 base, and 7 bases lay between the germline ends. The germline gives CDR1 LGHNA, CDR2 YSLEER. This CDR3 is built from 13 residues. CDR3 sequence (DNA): TGCGCCAGCAGCCGGGGGGAGAACACTGAAGCTTTCTTT. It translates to CASSRGENTEAFF.

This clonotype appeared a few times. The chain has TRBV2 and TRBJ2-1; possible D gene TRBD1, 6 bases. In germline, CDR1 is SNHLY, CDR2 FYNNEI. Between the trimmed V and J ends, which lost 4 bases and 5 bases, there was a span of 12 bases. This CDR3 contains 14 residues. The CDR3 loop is CASSVWGRNNEQFF. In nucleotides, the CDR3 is TGTGCCAGCAGTGTATGGGGGCGAAACAATGAGCAGTTCTTC.

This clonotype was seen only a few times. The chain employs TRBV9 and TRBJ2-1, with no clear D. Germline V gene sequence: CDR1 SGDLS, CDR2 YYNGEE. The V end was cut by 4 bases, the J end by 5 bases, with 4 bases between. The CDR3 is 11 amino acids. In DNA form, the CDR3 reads TGTGCCAGCAGCAAAGACAATGAGCAGTTCTTC. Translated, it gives CASSKDNEQFF.

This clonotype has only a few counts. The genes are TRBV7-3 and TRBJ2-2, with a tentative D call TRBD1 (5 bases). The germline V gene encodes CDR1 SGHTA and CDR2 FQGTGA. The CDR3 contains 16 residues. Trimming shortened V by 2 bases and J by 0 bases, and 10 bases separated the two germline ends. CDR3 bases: TGTGCCAGCAGCTTACCGGACACAACGAACACCGGGGAGCTGTTTTTT. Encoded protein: CASSLPDTTNTGELFF.

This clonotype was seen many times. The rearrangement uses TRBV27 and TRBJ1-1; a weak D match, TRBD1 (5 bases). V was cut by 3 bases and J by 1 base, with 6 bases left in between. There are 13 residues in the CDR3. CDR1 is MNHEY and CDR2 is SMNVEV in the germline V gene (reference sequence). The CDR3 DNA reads TGTGCCAGCAGTTTGGGGGAGAACACTGAAGCTTTCTTT. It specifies CASSLGENTEAFF.

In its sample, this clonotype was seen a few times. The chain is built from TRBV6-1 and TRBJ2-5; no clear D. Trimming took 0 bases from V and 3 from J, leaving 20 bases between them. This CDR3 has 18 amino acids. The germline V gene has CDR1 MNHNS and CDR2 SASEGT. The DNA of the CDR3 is TGTGCCAGCAGTGAAGCGTTTTTGAAGGCCGACAAAGAAGAGACCCAGTACTTC. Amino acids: CASSEAFLKADKEETQYF.

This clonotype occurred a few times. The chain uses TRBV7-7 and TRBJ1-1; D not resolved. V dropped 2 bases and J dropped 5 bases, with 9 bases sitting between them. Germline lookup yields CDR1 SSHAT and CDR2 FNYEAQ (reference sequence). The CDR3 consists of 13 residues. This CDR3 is CASSLSLGTEAFF. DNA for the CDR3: TGTGCCAGCAGCTTATCTCTCGGGACTGAAGCTTTCTTT.

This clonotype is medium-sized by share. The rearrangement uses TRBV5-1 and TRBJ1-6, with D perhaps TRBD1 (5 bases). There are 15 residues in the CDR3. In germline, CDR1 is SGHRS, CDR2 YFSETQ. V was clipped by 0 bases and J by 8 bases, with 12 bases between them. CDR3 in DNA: TGCGCCAGCAGCTTGGGGGACCGCCTGTATTCACCCCTCCACTTT. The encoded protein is CASSLGDRLYSPLHF.

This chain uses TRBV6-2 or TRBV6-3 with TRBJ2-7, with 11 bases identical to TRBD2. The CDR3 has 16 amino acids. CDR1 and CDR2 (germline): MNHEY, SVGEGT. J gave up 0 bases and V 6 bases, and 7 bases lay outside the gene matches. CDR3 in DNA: TGTGCCAGCAGCCCTATGACTAGCGGGGACTCCTACGAGCAGTACGTC. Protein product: CASSPMTSGDSYEQYV.

In DNA form, the CDR3 reads TGCAGTGCGGAGTCGGCGGATAGCACAGATACGCAGTATTTT. Translated: CSAESADSTDTQYF. The chain has TRBV20-1 and TRBJ2-3; the D is unclear. The CDR3 runs to 14 residues. The germline V gene has CDR1 DFQATT and CDR2 SNEGSKA (reference sequence). Trimming pared 6 bases from V and 0 bases from J, leaving 13 bases between.